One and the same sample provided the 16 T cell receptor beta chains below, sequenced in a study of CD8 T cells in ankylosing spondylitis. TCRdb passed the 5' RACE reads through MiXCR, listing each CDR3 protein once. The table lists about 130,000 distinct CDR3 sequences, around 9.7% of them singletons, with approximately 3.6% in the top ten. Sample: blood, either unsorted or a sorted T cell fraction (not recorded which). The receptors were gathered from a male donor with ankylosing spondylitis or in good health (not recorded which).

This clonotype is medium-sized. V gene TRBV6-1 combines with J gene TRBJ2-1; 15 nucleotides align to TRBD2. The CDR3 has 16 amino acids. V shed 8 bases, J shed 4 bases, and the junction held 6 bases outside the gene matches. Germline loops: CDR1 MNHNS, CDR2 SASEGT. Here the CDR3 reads CASEPGTSGRYNEQFF. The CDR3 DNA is TGTGCCAGCGAACCCGGGACTAGCGGGAGGTACAATGAGCAGTTCTTC.

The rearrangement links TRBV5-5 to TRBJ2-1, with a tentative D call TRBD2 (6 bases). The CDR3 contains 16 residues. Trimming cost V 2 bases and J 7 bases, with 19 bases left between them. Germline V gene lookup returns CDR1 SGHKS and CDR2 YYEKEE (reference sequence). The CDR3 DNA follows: TGTGCCAGCAGCTTCGATGGCGGGGATCTAGGGAATGAGCAGTTCTTC. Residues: CASSFDGGDLGNEQFF.

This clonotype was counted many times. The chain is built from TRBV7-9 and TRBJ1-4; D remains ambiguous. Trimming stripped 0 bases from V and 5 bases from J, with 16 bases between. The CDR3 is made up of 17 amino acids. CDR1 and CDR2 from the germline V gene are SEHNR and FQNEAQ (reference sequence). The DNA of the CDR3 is TGTGCCAGCAGCTTAGCCGGCCGATGGGGTACAAATGAAAAACTGTTTTTT. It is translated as CASSLAGRWGTNEKLFF.

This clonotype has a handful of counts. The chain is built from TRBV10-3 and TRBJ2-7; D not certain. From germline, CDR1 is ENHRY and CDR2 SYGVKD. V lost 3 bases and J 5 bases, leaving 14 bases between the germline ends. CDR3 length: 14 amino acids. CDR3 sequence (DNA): TGTGCCATCAGTGACCCACGGTATGGGAACGAGCAGTACTTC. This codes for CAISDPRYGNEQYF.

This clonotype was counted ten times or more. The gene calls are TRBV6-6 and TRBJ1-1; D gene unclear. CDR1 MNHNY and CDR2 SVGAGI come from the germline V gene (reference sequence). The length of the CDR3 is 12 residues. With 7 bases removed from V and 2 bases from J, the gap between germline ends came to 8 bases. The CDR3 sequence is CASTQRNTEAFF. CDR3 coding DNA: TGTGCCAGCACCCAGAGAAACACTGAAGCTTTCTTT.

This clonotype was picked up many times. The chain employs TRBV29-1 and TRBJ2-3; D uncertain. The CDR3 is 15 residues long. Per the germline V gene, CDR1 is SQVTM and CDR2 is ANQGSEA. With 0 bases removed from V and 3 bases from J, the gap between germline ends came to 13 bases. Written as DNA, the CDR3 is TGCAGCGTTGAAGAGTTGGGCAGTCGAACAGATACGCAGTATTTT. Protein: CSVEELGSRTDTQYF.

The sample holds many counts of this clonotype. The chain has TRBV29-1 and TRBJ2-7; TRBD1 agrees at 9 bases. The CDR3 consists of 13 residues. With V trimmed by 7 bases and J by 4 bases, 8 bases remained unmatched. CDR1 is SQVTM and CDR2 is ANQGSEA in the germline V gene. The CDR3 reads CSALPGQGYEQYF. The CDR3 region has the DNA TGCAGCGCGCTCCCGGGACAGGGATACGAGCAGTACTTC.

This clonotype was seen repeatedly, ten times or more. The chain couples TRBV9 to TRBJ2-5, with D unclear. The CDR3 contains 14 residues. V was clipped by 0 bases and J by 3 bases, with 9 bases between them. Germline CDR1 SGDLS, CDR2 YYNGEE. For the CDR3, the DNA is TGTGCCAGCAGCGTAGGTCCGGACGAAGAGACCCAGTACTTC. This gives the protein CASSVGPDEETQYF.

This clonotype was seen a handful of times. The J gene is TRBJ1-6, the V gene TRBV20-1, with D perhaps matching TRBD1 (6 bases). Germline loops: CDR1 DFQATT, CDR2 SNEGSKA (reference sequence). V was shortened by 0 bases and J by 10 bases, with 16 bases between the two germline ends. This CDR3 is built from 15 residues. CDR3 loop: CSARDGNRDKSPLHF. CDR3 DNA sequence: TGCAGTGCTAGAGATGGGAACAGGGACAAATCACCCCTCCACTTT.

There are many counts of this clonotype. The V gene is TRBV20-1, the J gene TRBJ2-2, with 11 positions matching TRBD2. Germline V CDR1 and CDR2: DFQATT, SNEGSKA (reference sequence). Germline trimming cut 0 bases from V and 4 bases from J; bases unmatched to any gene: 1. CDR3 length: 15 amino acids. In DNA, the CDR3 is TGCAGTGCTAGAGATAGCGGGAGGGCCACCGGGGAGCTGTTTTTT. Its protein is CSARDSGRATGELFF.

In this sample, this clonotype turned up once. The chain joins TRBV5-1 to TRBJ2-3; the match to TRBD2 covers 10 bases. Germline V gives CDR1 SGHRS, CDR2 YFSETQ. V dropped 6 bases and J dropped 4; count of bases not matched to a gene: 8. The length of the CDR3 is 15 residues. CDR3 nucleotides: TGCGCCAGCACCCTAGGGACTAGCGAGTCAGATACGCAGTATTTT. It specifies CASTLGTSESDTQYF.

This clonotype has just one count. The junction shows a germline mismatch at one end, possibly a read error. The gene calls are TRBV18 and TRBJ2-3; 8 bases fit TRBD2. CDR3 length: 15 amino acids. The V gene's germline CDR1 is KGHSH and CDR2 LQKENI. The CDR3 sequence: CASSPLAVRTDTQYF. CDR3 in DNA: TGTGCCAGCTCCCCACTAGCGGTACGCACAGATACGCAGTATTTT.

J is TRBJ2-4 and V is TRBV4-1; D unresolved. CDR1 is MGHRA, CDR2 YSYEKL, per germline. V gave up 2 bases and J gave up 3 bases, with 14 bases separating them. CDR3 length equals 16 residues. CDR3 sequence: CASSQFSSQGKNIQYF. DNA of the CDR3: TGCGCCAGCAGCCAATTTTCATCCCAAGGCAAAAACATTCAGTACTTC.

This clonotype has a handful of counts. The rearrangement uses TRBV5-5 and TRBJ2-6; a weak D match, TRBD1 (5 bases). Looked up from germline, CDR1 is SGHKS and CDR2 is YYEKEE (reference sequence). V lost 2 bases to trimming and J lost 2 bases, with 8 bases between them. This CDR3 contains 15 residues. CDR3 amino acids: CASSFVQAGANVLTF. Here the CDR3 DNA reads TGTGCCAGCAGCTTTGTACAGGCTGGGGCCAACGTCCTGACTTTC.

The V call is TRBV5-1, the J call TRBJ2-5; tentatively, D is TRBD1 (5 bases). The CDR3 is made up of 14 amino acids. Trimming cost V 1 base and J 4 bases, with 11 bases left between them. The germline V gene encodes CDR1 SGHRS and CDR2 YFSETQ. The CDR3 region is CASSLLGVAETQYF. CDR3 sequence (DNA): TGCGCCAGCAGCTTGTTAGGGGTGGCAGAGACCCAGTACTTC.

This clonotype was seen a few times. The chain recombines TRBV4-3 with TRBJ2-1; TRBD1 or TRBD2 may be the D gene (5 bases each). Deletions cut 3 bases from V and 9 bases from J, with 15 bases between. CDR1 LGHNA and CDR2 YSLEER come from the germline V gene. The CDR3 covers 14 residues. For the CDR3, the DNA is TGCGCCAGCAGCCAGCGGCCCTGGGGGACTGAGCAGTTCTTC. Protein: CASSQRPWGTEQFF.